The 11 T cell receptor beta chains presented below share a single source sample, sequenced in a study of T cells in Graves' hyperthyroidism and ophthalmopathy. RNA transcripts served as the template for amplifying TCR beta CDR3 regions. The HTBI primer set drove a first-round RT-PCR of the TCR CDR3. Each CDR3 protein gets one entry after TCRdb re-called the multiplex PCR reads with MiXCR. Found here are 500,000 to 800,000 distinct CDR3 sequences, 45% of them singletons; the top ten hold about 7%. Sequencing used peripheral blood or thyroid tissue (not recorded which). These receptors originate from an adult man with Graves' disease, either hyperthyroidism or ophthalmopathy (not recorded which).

The CDR3 reads CASSPTRDRVAGANVLTF. The CDR3 nucleotides are TGTGCCAGCAGCCCCACCCGGGACAGGGTAGCGGGGGCCAACGTCCTGACTTTC. The gene calls are TRBV7-2 and TRBJ2-6; 9 bases are shared with TRBD1. This CDR3 spans 18 amino acids. The V gene's germline CDR1 is SGHTA and CDR2 FQGNSA. Trimming cost V 5 bases and J 4 bases; bases outside gene matches: 12.

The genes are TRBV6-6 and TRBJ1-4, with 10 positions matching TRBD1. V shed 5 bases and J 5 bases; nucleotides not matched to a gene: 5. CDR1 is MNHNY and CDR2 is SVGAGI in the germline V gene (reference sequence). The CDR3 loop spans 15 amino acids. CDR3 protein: CASSELDRGNEKLFF. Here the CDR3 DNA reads TGTGCCAGCAGTGAATTGGACAGGGGGAATGAAAAACTGTTTTTT.

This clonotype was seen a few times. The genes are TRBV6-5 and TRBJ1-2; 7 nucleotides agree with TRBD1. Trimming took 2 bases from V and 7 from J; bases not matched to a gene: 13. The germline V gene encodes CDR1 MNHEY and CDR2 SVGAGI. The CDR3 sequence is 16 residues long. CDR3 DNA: TGTGCCAGCAGTTACCGGTGGGGCAGGGGGGATGGTGGCTACACCTTC. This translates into CASSYRWGRGDGGYTF.

The CDR3 region has the DNA TGTGCCAGCTCGCCTTTGAGCGATCAGCCCCAGCATTTT. Translated: CASSPLSDQPQHF. V usage is TRBV7-8 and J usage is TRBJ1-5, with D uncertain. Germline CDR1 SGHVS, CDR2 FQNEAQ. This CDR3 is 13 amino acids long. The V end was cut by 8 bases, the J end by 5 bases, with 13 bases between.

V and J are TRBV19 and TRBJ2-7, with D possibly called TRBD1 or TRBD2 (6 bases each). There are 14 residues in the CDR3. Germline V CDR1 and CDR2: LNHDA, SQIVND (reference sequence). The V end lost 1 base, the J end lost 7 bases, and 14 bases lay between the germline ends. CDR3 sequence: CASSIVGRGGEQYF. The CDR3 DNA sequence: TGTGCCAGTAGTATAGTCGGCAGGGGAGGTGAGCAGTACTTC.

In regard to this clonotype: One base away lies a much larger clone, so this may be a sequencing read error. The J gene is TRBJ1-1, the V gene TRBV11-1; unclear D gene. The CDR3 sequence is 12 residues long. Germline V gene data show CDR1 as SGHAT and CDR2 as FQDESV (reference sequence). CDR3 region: CASSTHRTDAFF. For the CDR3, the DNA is TGTGCCAGCAGCACGCATCGGACTGACGCTTTCTTT.

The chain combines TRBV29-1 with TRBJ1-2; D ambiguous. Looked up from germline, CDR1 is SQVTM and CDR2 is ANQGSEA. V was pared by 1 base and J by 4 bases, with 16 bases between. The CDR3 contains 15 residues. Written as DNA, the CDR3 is TGCAGCGTTGAAGGAGGCCTGGGGAGTCCCTATGGCTACACCTTC. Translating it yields CSVEGGLGSPYGYTF.

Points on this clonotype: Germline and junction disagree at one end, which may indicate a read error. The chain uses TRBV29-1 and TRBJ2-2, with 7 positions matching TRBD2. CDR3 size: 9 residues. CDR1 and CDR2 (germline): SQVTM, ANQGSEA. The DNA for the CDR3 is TGCAGCGTTGGGGGGGGGCTGTTTTTT. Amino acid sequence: CSVGGGLFF.

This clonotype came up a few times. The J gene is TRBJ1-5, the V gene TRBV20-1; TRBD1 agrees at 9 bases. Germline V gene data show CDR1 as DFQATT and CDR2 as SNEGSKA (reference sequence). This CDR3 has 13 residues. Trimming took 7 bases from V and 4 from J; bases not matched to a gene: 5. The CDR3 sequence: CSGAGQGNQPQHF. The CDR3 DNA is TGCAGTGGAGCGGGACAGGGTAATCAGCCCCAGCATTTT.

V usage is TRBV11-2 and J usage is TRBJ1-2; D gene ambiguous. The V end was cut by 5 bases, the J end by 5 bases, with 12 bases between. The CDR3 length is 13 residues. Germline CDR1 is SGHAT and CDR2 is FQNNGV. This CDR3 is CASSPQAAYGYTF. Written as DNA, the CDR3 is TGTGCCAGCAGCCCTCAGGCGGCTTATGGCTACACCTTC.

CDR3 residues: CASSVGTGKGETQYF. DNA of the CDR3: TGTGCCAGCAGCGTGGGGACAGGGAAGGGAGAGACCCAGTACTTC. The chain is built from TRBV7-2 and TRBJ2-5, with 9 bases matching TRBD1. Losses at the gene ends were 5 bases for V and 4 bases for J; bases not matched to a gene: 8. Germline-derived CDR1 and CDR2 are SGHTA and FQGNSA. This CDR3 is 15 amino acids long.